This is a list of T cell receptor beta chains from one sample in a study of blood T cell repertoires in COVID-19. Profiling relied on immunoSEQ multiplex PCR, and the TCRdb table lists in-frame clones only, not all of them. The sample has approximately 20,000 clones, roughly 81% seen once. Sequencing was done on a sample of peripheral blood. These receptors originate from a human donor with active COVID-19. The donor label of this sample is uncertain. Each CDR3 is given with its conserved first and last residue. The D gene is left open where the match is weak. Part of the rows lack a size; the others show once, few, many or a class for expanded clones.

d_gene,abundance,v_gene,j_gene,CDR3aa,CDR3nt
TRBD1,-,TRBV7-2,TRBJ2-7,CASSKGLPGQGLYEQYF,TGTGCCAGCAGCAAAGGGCTCCCGGGACAGGGTCTCTACGAGCAGTACTTC
-,-,TRBV18,TRBJ2-1,CASSLAAIYNEQFF,TGTGCCAGCTCACTAGCGGCGATATACAATGAGCAGTTCTTC
-,-,TRBV28,TRBJ1-1,CASSEEWGGRGEAFF,TGTGCCAGCAGTGAGGAGTGGGGTGGTCGGGGGGAAGCTTTCTTT
-,once,TRBV23-1,TRBJ2-1,CASSRSRRVAAYDYNEQFF,TGCGCCAGCAGTCGCTCCCGGAGGGTAGCGGCTTACGACTACAATGAGCAGTTCTTC
-,-,TRBV28,TRBJ1-2,CASVDSYYGYTF,TGTGCCAGCGTTGACTCCTACTATGGCTACACCTTC
-,-,TRBV5-1,TRBJ2-7,CASSGGTYEQYF,TGCGCCAGCAGCGGCGGAACCTACGAGCAGTACTTC
-,-,TRBV9,TRBJ1-1,CASSVNPGGGSEAFF,TGTGCCAGCAGCGTAAATCCCGGTGGGGGCTCTGAAGCTTTCTTT
TRBD2,once,TRBV6-1,TRBJ2-1,CASSEPGGYGQFF,TGTGCCAGCAGTGAACCGGGAGGCTATGGGCAGTTCTTC
TRBD1,-,TRBV9,TRBJ2-3,CASSGSGQGVGDTQYF,TGTGCCAGCAGCGGATCGGGACAGGGGGTCGGAGATACGCAGTATTTT
TRBD1,once,TRBV18,TRBJ1-2,CASSPTGGNYGYTF,TGTGCCAGCTCACCGACAGGGGGGAACTATGGCTACACCTTC
-,-,TRBV6-6,TRBJ2-3,CATRQRKYTDTQYF,TGTGCCACCCGACAGAGAAAATACACAGATACGCAGTATTTT
-,-,TRBV18,TRBJ2-3,CASSPPRSSTDTQYF,TGTGCCAGCTCACCCCCCCGGTCTAGCACAGATACGCAGTATTTT
-,-,TRBV4-2,TRBJ2-3,CASSQWRLSTDTQYF,TGTGCCAGCAGCCAATGGCGGCTTAGCACAGATACGCAGTATTTT
-,-,TRBV4-2,TRBJ2-7,CASSQGVGVLNSYEQYF,TGTGCCAGCAGCCAAGGTGTGGGAGTACTTAACTCCTACGAGCAGTACTTC
TRBD1,-,TRBV7-3,TRBJ2-3,CASSSLGTADTQYF,TGTGCCAGCAGCTCCCTCGGGACAGCAGATACGCAGTATTTT
-,-,TRBV4-2,TRBJ1-1,CASSPDGGPDTEAFF,TGTGCCAGCAGCCCCGATGGCGGGCCCGACACTGAAGCTTTCTTT
TRBD2,once,TRBV5-1,TRBJ2-2,CASSLGGTSGPTGELFF,TGCGCCAGCAGCTTGGGGGGGACTAGCGGCCCCACCGGGGAGCTGTTTTTT
TRBD1,-,TRBV6-5,TRBJ1-2,CASRPGTGDYGYTF,TGTGCCAGCAGGCCCGGGACAGGGGACTATGGCTACACCTTC
TRBD1,-,TRBV10-3,TRBJ2-3,CAISQGGQGATDTQYF,TGTGCCATCAGTCAAGGCGGACAGGGGGCTACAGATACGCAGTATTTT
TRBD1,-,TRBV5-1,TRBJ1-1,CASSSTWTGRNTEAFF,TGCGCCAGCAGCTCCACCTGGACAGGGCGGAACACTGAAGCTTTCTTT
-,-,TRBV28,TRBJ1-4,CASSLLNEKLFF,TGTGCCAGCAGTCTCCTGAATGAAAAACTGTTTTTT
TRBD1,-,TRBV6-2/TRBV6-3,TRBJ1-1,CASSYLGTGTEAFF,TGTGCCAGCAGTTACCTTGGGACAGGCACTGAAGCTTTCTTT
-,-,TRBV6-5,TRBJ2-7,CATSPAGSYEQYF,TGTGCCACCTCACCGGCGGGGTCCTACGAGCAGTACTTC
TRBD1,-,TRBV6-5,TRBJ2-7,CASSDRVPYEQYF,TGTGCCAGCAGCGACAGGGTTCCCTACGAGCAGTACTTC
TRBD2,-,TRBV6-5,TRBJ2-1,CASSYRGLAVNEQFF,TGTGCCAGCAGTTATAGGGGACTAGCTGTAAATGAGCAGTTCTTC